The present TCR beta chain was sequenced within a study of naive and memory T cell subsets. Amplification of ligated cDNA took four PCR rounds with SP2 and nested alpha and beta constant primers. One entry per CDR3 protein, called by TCRdb with MiXCR from the 5' RACE reads. The sample lists 50,000 or so distinct CDR3 sequences, approximately 7.2% occurring once. Losses at the gene ends were 7 bases for V and 6 bases for J; bases not matched to a gene: 15. Germline-derived CDR1 and CDR2 are LNHDA and SQIVND (reference sequence). The CDR3 runs 17 residues. This clonotype was observed a few times. TCR cDNA received a 3' ligated oligonucleotide that carried a UMI. Unsorted total RNA, roughly 1 to 1000 ng, was DNase treated before reverse transcription.

The sequence derives from a male donor in good health. The chain recombines TRBV19 with TRBJ2-2, with TRBD2 matching 9 bases. CDR3 DNA: TGTGCCAGTAATAGTCTAGCGGGATCCTCGGTAGCCGGGGAGCTGTTTTTT. Its protein product is CASNSLAGSSVAGELFF.